This T cell receptor beta chain originates from a study of T cell responses to AZD1222 COVID-19 vaccine. Regarding the study as a whole: Females outnumbered males among donors, who were mostly white British; clonal diversity was possibly underestimated. Following two doses of AZD1222, Spike-specific TCR breadth and depth rose.

Assay used: immunoSEQ multiplex PCR; TCRdb lists only in-frame clones, some missing. The table includes under 80,000 clones, about 81% detected once. A word on this clone: Its antigen is undetermined.

This specimen was peripheral blood, taken 28 days after the second AZD1222 dose. The sequence came from an adult who received the AZD1222 COVID-19 vaccine.

The CDR3 sequence is CASSPGQGNQPQHF. The CDR3 DNA reads TGTGCCAGCAGCCCTGGACAGGGTAATCAGCCCCAGCATTTT. This chain uses TRBV27 with TRBJ1-5; TRBD1 matches 8 bases. This CDR3 contains 14 residues. Germline CDR1 reads MNHEY; CDR2 reads SMNVEV (reference sequence). V shed 6 bases and J 4 bases; nucleotides not matched to a gene: 5.